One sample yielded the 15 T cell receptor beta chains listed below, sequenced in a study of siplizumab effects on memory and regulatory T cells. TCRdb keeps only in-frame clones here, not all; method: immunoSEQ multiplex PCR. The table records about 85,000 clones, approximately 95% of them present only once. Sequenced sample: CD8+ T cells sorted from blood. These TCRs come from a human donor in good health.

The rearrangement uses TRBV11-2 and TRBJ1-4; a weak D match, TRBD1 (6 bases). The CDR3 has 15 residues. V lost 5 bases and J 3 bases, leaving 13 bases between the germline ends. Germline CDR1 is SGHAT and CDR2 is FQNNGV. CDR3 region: CASSEHRAANEKLFF. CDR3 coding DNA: TGTGCCAGCAGCGAACACAGGGCGGCTAATGAAAAACTGTTTTTT.

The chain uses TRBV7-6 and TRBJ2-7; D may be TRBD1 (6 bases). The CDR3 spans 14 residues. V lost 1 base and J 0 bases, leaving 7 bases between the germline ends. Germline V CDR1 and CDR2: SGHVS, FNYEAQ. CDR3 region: CASSLGTDSYEQYF. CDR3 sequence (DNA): TGTGCCAGCAGCTTAGGGACAGACTCCTACGAGCAGTACTTC. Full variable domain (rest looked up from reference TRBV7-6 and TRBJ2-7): GAGVSQSPRYKVTKRGQDVALRCDPISGHVSLYWYRQALGQGPEFLTYFNYEAQQDKSGLPNDRFSAERPEGSISTLTIQRTEQRDSAMYRCASSLGTDSYEQYFGPGTRLTVT.

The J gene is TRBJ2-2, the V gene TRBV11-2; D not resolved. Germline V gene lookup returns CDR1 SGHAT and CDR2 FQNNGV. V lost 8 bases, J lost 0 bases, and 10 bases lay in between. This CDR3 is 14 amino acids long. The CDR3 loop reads CASGPTSNTGELFF. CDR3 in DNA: TGTGCCAGCGGGCCGACTTCGAACACCGGGGAGCTGTTTTTT.

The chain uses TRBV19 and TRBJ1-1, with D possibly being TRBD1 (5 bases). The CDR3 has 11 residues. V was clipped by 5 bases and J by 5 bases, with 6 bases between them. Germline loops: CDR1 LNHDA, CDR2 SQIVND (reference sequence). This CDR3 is CASSEGTEAFF. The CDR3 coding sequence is TGTGCCAGTAGTGAGGGGACTGAAGCTTTCTTT.

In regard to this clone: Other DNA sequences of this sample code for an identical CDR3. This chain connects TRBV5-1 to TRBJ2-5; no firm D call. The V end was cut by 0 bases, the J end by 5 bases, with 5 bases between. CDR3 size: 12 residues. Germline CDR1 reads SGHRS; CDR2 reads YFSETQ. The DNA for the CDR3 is TGCGCCAGCAGCTTGGATTCGGAGACCCAGTACTTC. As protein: CASSLDSETQYF.

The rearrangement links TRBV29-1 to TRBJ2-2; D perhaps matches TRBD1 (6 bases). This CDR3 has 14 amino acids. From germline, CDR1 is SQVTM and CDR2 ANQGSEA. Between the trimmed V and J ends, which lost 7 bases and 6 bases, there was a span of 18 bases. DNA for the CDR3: TGCAGCGCCGAGGGGGTACTCAGGGCCGGGGAGCTGTTTTTT. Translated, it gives CSAEGVLRAGELFF.

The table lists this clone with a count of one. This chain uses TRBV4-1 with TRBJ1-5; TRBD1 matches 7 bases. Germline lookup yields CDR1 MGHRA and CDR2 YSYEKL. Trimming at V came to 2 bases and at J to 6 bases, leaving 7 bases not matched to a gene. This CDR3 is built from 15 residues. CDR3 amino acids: CASSQTTGTAQPQHF. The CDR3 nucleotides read TGCGCCAGCAGCCAAACGACAGGGACCGCTCAGCCCCAGCATTTT.

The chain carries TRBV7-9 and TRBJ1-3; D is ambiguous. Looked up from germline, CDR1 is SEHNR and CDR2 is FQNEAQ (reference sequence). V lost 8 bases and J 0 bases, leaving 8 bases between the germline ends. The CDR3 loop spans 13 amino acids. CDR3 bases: TGTGCCAGCCTACAATTCTCTGGAAACACCATATATTTT. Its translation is CASLQFSGNTIYF.

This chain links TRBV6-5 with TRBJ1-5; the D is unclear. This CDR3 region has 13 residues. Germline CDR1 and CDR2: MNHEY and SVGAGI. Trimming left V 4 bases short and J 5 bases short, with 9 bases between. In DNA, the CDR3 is TGTGCCAGCAGTTCTGGGGTCTATCAGCCCCAGCATTTT. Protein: CASSSGVYQPQHF.

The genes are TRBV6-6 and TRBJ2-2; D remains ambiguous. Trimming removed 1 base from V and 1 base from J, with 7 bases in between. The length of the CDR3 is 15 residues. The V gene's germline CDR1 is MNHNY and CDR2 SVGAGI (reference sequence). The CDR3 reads CASSYLALNTGELFF. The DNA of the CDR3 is TGTGCCAGCAGTTACTTAGCTTTGAACACCGGGGAGCTGTTTTTT.

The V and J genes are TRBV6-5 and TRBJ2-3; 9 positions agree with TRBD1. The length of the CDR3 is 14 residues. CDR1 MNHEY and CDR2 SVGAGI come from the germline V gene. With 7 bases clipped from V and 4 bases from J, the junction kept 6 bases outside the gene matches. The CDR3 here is CASTVTGGADTQYF. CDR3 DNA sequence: TGTGCCAGCACCGTAACAGGGGGCGCAGATACGCAGTATTTT.

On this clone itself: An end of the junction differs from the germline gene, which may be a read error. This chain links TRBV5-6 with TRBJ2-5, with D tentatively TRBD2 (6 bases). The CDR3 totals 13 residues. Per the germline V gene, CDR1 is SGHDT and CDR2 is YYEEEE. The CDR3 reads CEGSEWGRETQYF. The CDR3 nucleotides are TGCGAAGGCTCAGAGTGGGGGAGGGAGACCCAGTACTTC.

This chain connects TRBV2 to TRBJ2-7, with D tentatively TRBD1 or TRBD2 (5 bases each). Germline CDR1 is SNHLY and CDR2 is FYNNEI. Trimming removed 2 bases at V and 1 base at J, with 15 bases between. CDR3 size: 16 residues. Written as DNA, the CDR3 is TGTGCCAGCAGTGAACGGGACGGATATTTGTCCTACGAGCAGTACTTC. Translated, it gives CASSERDGYLSYEQYF.

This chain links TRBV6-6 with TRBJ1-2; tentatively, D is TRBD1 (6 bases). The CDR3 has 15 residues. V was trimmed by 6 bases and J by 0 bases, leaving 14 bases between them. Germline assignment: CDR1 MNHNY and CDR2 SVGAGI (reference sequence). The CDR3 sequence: CASSPETGANYGYTF. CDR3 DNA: TGTGCCAGCAGCCCTGAGACAGGAGCTAACTATGGCTACACCTTC.

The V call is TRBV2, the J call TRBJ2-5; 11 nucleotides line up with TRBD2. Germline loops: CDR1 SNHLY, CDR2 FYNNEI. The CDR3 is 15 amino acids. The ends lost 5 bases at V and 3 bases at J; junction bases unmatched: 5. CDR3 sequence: CASSLLAGDKETQYF. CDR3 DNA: TGTGCCAGCAGTTTACTAGCGGGAGACAAAGAGACCCAGTACTTC.